These 21 T cell receptor beta chains were all obtained from the same sample, sequenced in a study of shared T cell receptors in the human thymus. Clones were read by immunoSEQ multiplex PCR, and TCRdb kept only the in-frame ones, dropping some. The sample shows about 380,000 clones, 95% of them seen only once. Sequencing was done on a sample of thymocytes. These receptors all come from a human donor.

The CDR3 sequence is CATSRGVSTYEQYF. CDR3 DNA: TGTGCCACCAGCAGAGGGGTATCAACCTACGAGCAGTACTTC. This chain connects TRBV15 to TRBJ2-7; D call uncertain. V lost 1 base, J lost 2 bases, and 9 bases lay in between. Germline V gives CDR1 LNHNV, CDR2 YYDKDF (reference sequence). The length of the CDR3 is 14 residues.

The table lists this clone with a few counts. The rearrangement uses TRBV7-2 and TRBJ1-1, with D unresolved. This CDR3 has 13 residues. V lost 5 bases to trimming and J lost 2 bases, with 9 bases between them. Germline CDR1 SGHTA, CDR2 FQGNSA. CDR3 bases: TGTGCCAGCAGCGGGGAGACAAACACTGAAGCTTTCTTT. This encodes CASSGETNTEAFF.

The chain joins TRBV2 to TRBJ2-7, with TRBD2 as a possible D gene (6 bases). The germline V and J ends were trimmed by 6 bases and 0 bases, with 18 bases remaining between them. This CDR3 is 16 amino acids long. Germline lookup yields CDR1 SNHLY and CDR2 FYNNEI. The CDR3 here is CASRGRDSPSSYEQYF. The CDR3 DNA reads TGTGCCAGCAGGGGCCGGGACTCCCCAAGCTCCTACGAGCAGTACTTC.

The chain recombines TRBV5-1 with TRBJ2-3; D gene ambiguous. Trimming cost V 0 bases and J 0 bases, with 8 bases left between them. The CDR3 consists of 15 residues. CDR1 and CDR2 (germline): SGHRS, YFSETQ. This chain's CDR3 is CASSLGFRSTDTQYF. The CDR3 nucleotides read TGCGCCAGCAGCTTGGGATTCCGGAGCACAGATACGCAGTATTTT.

In its sample, this clone was seen once. V and J are TRBV30 and TRBJ2-5, with D hard to call. Germline assignment: CDR1 GTSNPN and CDR2 SVGIG (reference sequence). V gave up 2 bases and J gave up 2 bases, with 9 bases separating them. This CDR3 spans 13 amino acids. In DNA form, the CDR3 reads TGTGCCTGGAGTATGGCTCCACAAGAGACCCAGTACTTC. Its protein product is CAWSMAPQETQYF.

This sequence joins TRBV11-2 and TRBJ1-2; the D gene is possibly TRBD1 (5 bases). CDR1 and CDR2 (germline): SGHAT, FQNNGV. The CDR3 length is 13 residues. The V end was cut by 8 bases, the J end by 4 bases, with 14 bases between. Here the CDR3 DNA reads TGTGCCAGCTCACGGGGGGGAACCTATGGCTACACCTTC. Encoded protein: CASSRGGTYGYTF.

The rearrangement links TRBV19 to TRBJ2-3, with TRBD2 matching over 8 bases. The CDR3 is made up of 17 amino acids. V was pared by 2 bases and J by 2 bases, with 9 bases of the junction left unmatched. Germline V gives CDR1 LNHDA, CDR2 SQIVND (reference sequence). In DNA form, the CDR3 reads TGTGCCAGTAGTATAACTATCGGCGGGAGGACCACAGATACGCAGTATTTT. This sequence encodes CASSITIGGRTTDTQYF.

The chain combines TRBV30 with TRBJ1-5; D unresolved. V was pared by 0 bases and J by 4 bases, with 7 bases between. Germline values: CDR1 GTSNPN, CDR2 SVGIG (reference sequence). The CDR3 is 13 residues long. The CDR3 is CAWSVLGNQPQHF. CDR3 DNA sequence: TGTGCCTGGAGTGTACTAGGAAATCAGCCCCAGCATTTT. Using reference TRBV30 and TRBJ1-5 for the parts outside the CDR3, the full variable domain is SQTIHQWPATLVQPVGSPLSLECTVEGTSNPNLYWYRQAAGRGLQLLFYSVGIGQISSEVPQNLSASRPQDRQFILSSKKLLLSDSGFYLCAWSVLGNQPQHFGDGTRLSIL.

This clone was seen a single time. The chain recombines TRBV5-5 with TRBJ2-7; D is ambiguous. The CDR3 extends over 10 amino acids. Looked up from germline, CDR1 is SGHKS and CDR2 is YYEKEE (reference sequence). Trimming shortened V by 3 bases and J by 6 bases, and 4 bases separated the two germline ends. CDR3 sequence: CASSCTEQYF. CDR3 nucleotide sequence: TGTGCCAGCAGCTGTACCGAGCAGTACTTC.

The chain recombines TRBV27 with TRBJ2-1, with D tentatively TRBD2 (5 bases). The germline CDR1 and CDR2 sequences are MNHEY and SMNVEV (reference sequence). V lost 3 bases to trimming and J lost 7 bases, with 7 bases between them. This CDR3 spans 12 amino acids. The DNA for the CDR3 is TGTGCCAGCAGTTTGTCGGGGAATGAGCAGTTCTTC. This translates into CASSLSGNEQFF.

This rearrangement joins TRBV15 to TRBJ2-3; 10 nucleotides line up with TRBD2. V trimming: 3 bases; J trimming: 3 bases; junction bases outside the gene matches: 9. The CDR3 has 17 amino acids. Per germline, CDR1 LNHNV and CDR2 YYDKDF (reference sequence). The CDR3 DNA reads TGTGCCACCAGCAGGCACTCTAGCGGGAGAAAGACAGATACGCAGTATTTT. It codes for CATSRHSSGRKTDTQYF.

The rearrangement links TRBV18 to TRBJ2-1; the match to TRBD2 covers 10 bases. CDR1 and CDR2 (germline): KGHSH, LQKENI. V lost 8 bases, J lost 3 bases, and 13 bases stayed unmatched. The CDR3 contains 17 residues. The CDR3 reads CASASGRAPLNYNEQFF. The DNA for the CDR3 is TGTGCCAGCGCAAGCGGGAGGGCCCCCCTGAACTACAATGAGCAGTTCTTC. Complete variable domain (other parts from reference TRBV18 and TRBJ2-1): NAGVMQNPRHLVRRRGQEARLRCSPMKGHSHVYWYRQLPEEGLKFMVYLQKENIIDESGMPKERFSAEFPKEGPSILRIQQVVRGDSAAYFCASASGRAPLNYNEQFFGPGTRLTVL.

The CDR3 here is CASKGDRAYEQYF. The CDR3 bases are TGTGCCAGCAAGGGGGACAGAGCCTACGAGCAGTACTTC. The rearrangement joins TRBV25-1 to TRBJ2-7, with 7 bases matching TRBD1. V was pared by 7 bases and J by 2 bases, with 5 bases of the junction left unmatched. Looked up from germline, CDR1 is MGHDK and CDR2 is SYGVNS. This CDR3 has 13 amino acids.

This chain joins TRBV19 and TRBJ1-5; possibly TRBD1 for D (6 bases). There are 15 residues in the CDR3. Trimming took 7 bases from V and 3 from J, leaving 16 bases between them. Germline loops: CDR1 LNHDA, CDR2 SQIVND (reference sequence). DNA for the CDR3: TGTGCCAGTACCGAGGGGGGGATTACCAATCAGCCCCAGCATTTT. Translating it yields CASTEGGITNQPQHF. Full variable domain (rest looked up from reference TRBV19 and TRBJ1-5): DGGITQSPKYLFRKEGQNVTLSCEQNLNHDAMYWYRQDPGQGLRLIYYSQIVNDFQKGDIAEGYSVSREKKESFPLTVTSAQKNPTAFYLCASTEGGITNQPQHFGDGTRLSIL.

V and J are TRBV27 and TRBJ2-3, with a weak D call TRBD1 (5 bases). The CDR3 spans 15 residues. Germline loops: CDR1 MNHEY, CDR2 SMNVEV (reference sequence). V lost 3 bases and J lost 5, with 15 bases in between. The CDR3 DNA reads TGTGCCAGCAGTTTGGAAGGGGATCGTGGAGATACGCAGTATTTT. It codes for CASSLEGDRGDTQYF.

This clone came up once. The chain is built from TRBV5-1 and TRBJ2-1; 11 bases are shared with TRBD2. Germline V gene sequence: CDR1 SGHRS, CDR2 YFSETQ. Trimming removed 0 bases from V and 2 bases from J; junction bases left unmatched: 4. The length of the CDR3 is 17 residues. In DNA, the CDR3 is TGCGCCAGCAGCTTGGCCCTAGCGGGAGGTCCCTACAATGAGCAGTTCTTC. Its protein product is CASSLALAGGPYNEQFF.

This clone has a single count. This chain links TRBV7-6 with TRBJ1-2; 12 bases map to TRBD1. J was trimmed by 4 bases and V by 3 bases; bases with no gene match: 18. Germline CDR1 and CDR2: SGHVS and FNYEAQ. The CDR3 covers 20 residues. In DNA, the CDR3 is TGTGCCAGCAGCTTCTTGACAAACCGGGACAGGGGGCTATTTAGCTATGGCTACACCTTC. Its translation is CASSFLTNRDRGLFSYGYTF.

This clone occurred a few times. The J gene is TRBJ2-7, the V gene TRBV7-2; 12 positions agree with TRBD2. CDR1 and CDR2 from the germline V gene are SGHTA and FQGNSA. The CDR3 covers 18 residues. V gave up 6 bases and J gave up 4 bases; unmatched junction bases: 16. The CDR3 DNA reads TGTGCCAGCAGACCCCTAGCGGGAGGGCCTTACTATCGTTACGAGCAGTACTTC. Residues: CASRPLAGGPYYRYEQYF. The variable domain in full, completed from reference TRBV7-2 and TRBJ2-7, reads GAGVSQSPSNKVTEKGKDVELRCDPISGHTALYWYRQSLGQGLEFLIYFQGNSAPDKSGLPSDRFSAERTGGSVSTLTIQRTQQEDSAVYLCASRPLAGGPYYRYEQYFGPGTRLTVT.

This clone showed up just a few times. In DNA, the CDR3 is TGTGCCAGCAGCTTGGCCCTCAGGGGGCGCGCGTATGGCTACACCTTC. Protein product: CASSLALRGRAYGYTF. The chain couples TRBV5-4 to TRBJ1-2; TRBD1 agrees at 8 bases. The germline CDR1 and CDR2 sequences are SGHNT and YYREEE (reference sequence). V shed 0 bases, J shed 5 bases, and the junction held 9 bases outside the gene matches. The CDR3 consists of 16 residues. The whole variable domain, remainder taken from reference TRBV5-4 and TRBJ1-2, is ETGVTQSPTHLIKTRGQQVTLRCSSQSGHNTVSWYQQALGQGPQFIFQYYREEENGRGNFPPRFSGLQFPNYSSELNVNALELDDSALYLCASSLALRGRAYGYTFGSGTRLTVV.

This chain uses TRBV7-2 with TRBJ2-3, with D possibly being TRBD2 (6 bases). V was pared by 5 bases and J by 1 base, with 19 bases between. Germline-derived CDR1 and CDR2 are SGHTA and FQGNSA. The CDR3 totals 17 residues. The CDR3 spells CASSRRPRRGRTDTQYF. In DNA, the CDR3 is TGTGCCAGCAGCCGAAGACCTAGGCGGGGTCGCACAGATACGCAGTATTTT.

The chain carries TRBV7-7 and TRBJ2-7; tentative D call: TRBD1 (6 bases). Germline V gives CDR1 SSHAT, CDR2 FNYEAQ (reference sequence). V was trimmed by 6 bases and J by 3 bases, leaving 18 bases between them. CDR3 length: 15 amino acids. The CDR3 DNA sequence: TGTGCCAGCAGTTTGGACAGTGACCTTTACTACGAGCAGTACTTC. It encodes CASSLDSDLYYEQYF.